A selection of T cell receptor beta chains follows, all from one sample in a study of technical replicates of blood from four donors. Profiling relied on immunoSEQ multiplex PCR, and the TCRdb table lists in-frame clones only, not all of them. The sample yields approximately 97,000 clones, around 95% seen once. The sequenced sample was T cells isolated from PBMCs. These receptor sequences come from a human donor in good health. Both conserved end residues are part of each CDR3. A D gene is named only where the DNA matches it firmly. Rows give clone size only sometimes, using once, few, many, or a class for an expanded clone.

TGCAGCGTTAGGGGAGGGGGTGACTACGAGCAGTACTTC CSVRGGGDYEQYF TRBJ2-7 - TRBV29-1 -
TGTGCCAGCAGCCCGGGACTGCCGAATGAGCAGTTCTTC CASSPGLPNEQFF TRBJ2-1 - TRBV6-1 -
TGTGCCAGTAGTAAAGCGGGAGCAGGCTACGGCGAGCAGTACTTC CASSKAGAGYGEQYF TRBJ2-7 - TRBV19 TRBD2
TGTGCCAGTAGCAGACAGTACATAGTGGCAACTAATGAAAAACTGTTTTTT CASSRQYIVATNEKLFF TRBJ1-4 - TRBV19 -
TGCAGCGCCATGGACAGGCAGCGTGAAAAACTGTTTTTT CSAMDRQREKLFF TRBJ1-4 - TRBV29-1 TRBD1
TGTGCCAGCAAGGACAGTAATCAGCCCCAGCATTTT CASKDSNQPQHF TRBJ1-5 - TRBV2 -
TGTGCCAGCAGCTTAGGACTAGCGGGGAATGAGCAGTTCTTC CASSLGLAGNEQFF TRBJ2-1 - TRBV7-2 TRBD2
TGTGCCAGTTCTCGGACAGGGGCTCAAGAGACCCAGTACTTC CASSRTGAQETQYF TRBJ2-5 - TRBV19 TRBD1
TGTGCCAGCAGTCACAACCTCGGACAGGCCGCCTTGGGCTACACCTTC CASSHNLGQAALGYTF TRBJ1-2 once TRBV6-6 TRBD1
TGCAGCGTTGCGGGGACTAGCGGGAGTTCGGGCACCGGGGAGCTGTTTTTT CSVAGTSGSSGTGELFF TRBJ2-2 - TRBV29-1 TRBD2
TGCGCCAGCAGCCAAGGCCCAGCGGGAGGTCGAAATGAGCAGTTCTTC CASSQGPAGGRNEQFF TRBJ2-1 - TRBV4-3 TRBD2
TGTGCCAGCAGTGTCACCGGTCCGGGACAAAGGTCCACTGAAGCTTTCTTT CASSVTGPGQRSTEAFF TRBJ1-1 - TRBV6-1 -
TGTGCCACCAGCAGAGCCCTTAGCAATCAGCCCCAGCATTTT CATSRALSNQPQHF TRBJ1-5 - TRBV15 -
TGTGCCTGGAGGGAGGGTGAGCAGTTCTTC CAWREGEQFF TRBJ2-1 - TRBV30 -
TGTGCCAGCAGCTTAGAGCGGGAGATCTACGAGCAGTACTTC CASSLEREIYEQYF TRBJ2-7 - TRBV7-2 TRBD2
TGTGCTAGTGGGCTAGACGGGGAAGCTTTCTTT CASGLDGEAFF TRBJ1-1 - TRBV12-5 -